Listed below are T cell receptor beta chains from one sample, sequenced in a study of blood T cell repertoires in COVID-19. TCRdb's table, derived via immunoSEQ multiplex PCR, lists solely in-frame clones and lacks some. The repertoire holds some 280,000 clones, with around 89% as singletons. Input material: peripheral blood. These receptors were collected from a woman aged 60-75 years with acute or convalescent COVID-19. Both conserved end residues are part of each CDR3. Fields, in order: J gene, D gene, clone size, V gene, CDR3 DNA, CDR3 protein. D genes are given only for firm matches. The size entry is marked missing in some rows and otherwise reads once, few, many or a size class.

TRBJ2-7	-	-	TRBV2	TGTGCCAGCAGTGGCCTCGGGGGCTACGAGCAGTACTTC	CASSGLGGYEQYF
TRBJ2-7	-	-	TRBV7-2	TGTGCCAGCAGCGAACAGGGTTCCTACGAGCAGTACTTC	CASSEQGSYEQYF
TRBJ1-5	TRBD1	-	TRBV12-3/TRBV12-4	TGTGCCAGCAGTTTAACAGGGGATCAGCCCCAGCATTTT	CASSLTGDQPQHF
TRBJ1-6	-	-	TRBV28	TGTGCCAGCAGTTTAATGGGGCGCTCACCCCTCCACTTT	CASSLMGRSPLHF
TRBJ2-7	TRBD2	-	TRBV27	TGTGCCAGCAGTTTATCGCCCTGGACTAGCGGGAGCTACGAGCAGTACTTC	CASSLSPWTSGSYEQYF
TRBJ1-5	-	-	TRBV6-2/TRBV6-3	TGTGCCAGCAGTTACCCGGACTTCCCTAGCAATCAGCCCCAGCATTTT	CASSYPDFPSNQPQHF
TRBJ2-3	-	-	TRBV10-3	TGTGCCGTGCTAGAGGACGGACAAGGGAGCACAGATACGCAGTATTTT	CAVLEDGQGSTDTQYF
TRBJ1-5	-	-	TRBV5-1	TGCGCCAGCAGCCCGGAAGGGGATAGCAATCAGCCCCAGCATTTT	CASSPEGDSNQPQHF
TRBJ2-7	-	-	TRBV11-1	TGTGCCAGCAGTACCGTAGACATCTTCGGCGACGAGCAGTACTTC	CASSTVDIFGDEQYF
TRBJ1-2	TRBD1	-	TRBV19	TGTGCCAGTAGTATACGGGACAGGGTGGGCTACACCTTC	CASSIRDRVGYTF
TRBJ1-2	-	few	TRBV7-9	TGTGCCAGCAGCTTAGGACTCGGCGGCTACACCTTC	CASSLGLGGYTF
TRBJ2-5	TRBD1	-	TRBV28	TGTGCCAGCAGCACCACGCCGAGGGGGCCGCGGTGGGAGACCCAGTACTTC	CASSTTPRGPRWETQYF
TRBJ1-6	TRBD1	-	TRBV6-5	TGTGCCAGCAGTACCCGGACAGGAGCACCCCTCCACTTT	CASSTRTGAPLHF
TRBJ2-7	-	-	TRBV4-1	TGCGCCAGCAGCCAAAACAGGGCCTACGAGCAGTACTTC	CASSQNRAYEQYF
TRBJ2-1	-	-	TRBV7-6	TGTGCCAGCAGCCACCCATCCGGGAGCGGGAATGAGCAGTTCTTC	CASSHPSGSGNEQFF
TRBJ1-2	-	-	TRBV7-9	TGTGCCAGCAGCTTACAGCACCGGGGCTATGGCTACACCTTC	CASSLQHRGYGYTF
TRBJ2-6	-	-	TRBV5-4	TGTGCCAGCAGCCTCGTAACTGTCTCTGGGGCCAACGTCCTGACTTTC	CASSLVTVSGANVLTF
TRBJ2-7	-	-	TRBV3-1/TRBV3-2	TGTGCCAGCAGCCAACTAGTTGTCTCCGAGCAGTACTTC	CASSQLVVSEQYF
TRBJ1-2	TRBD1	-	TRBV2	TGTGCCAGCAGTGTAAGGGGGACAGGGCTTGGCTACACCTTC	CASSVRGTGLGYTF
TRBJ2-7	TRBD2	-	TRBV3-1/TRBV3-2	TGTGCCAGCAGCCAAGTAGTACTAGCGGGAGTCTACGAGCAGTACTTC	CASSQVVLAGVYEQYF
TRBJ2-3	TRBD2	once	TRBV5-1	TGCGCCAGCAGCGAGCTAGCGGGGAACACAGATACGCAGTATTTT	CASSELAGNTDTQYF
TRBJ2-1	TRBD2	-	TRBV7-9	TGTGCCAGCAGCTTTGGACTAGCGGATAAGGATGAGCAGTTCTTC	CASSFGLADKDEQFF
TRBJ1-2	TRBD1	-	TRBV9	TGTGCCAGCGACAGGACAGGGAACCCTTACTCGTATGGCTACACCTTC	CASDRTGNPYSYGYTF
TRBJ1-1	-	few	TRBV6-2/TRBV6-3	TGTGCCAGCAGTGCAGGGTTTTTCGGCACTGAAGCTTTCTTT	CASSAGFFGTEAFF
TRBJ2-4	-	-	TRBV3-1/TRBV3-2	TGTGCCAGCAGCCAACCCACATCTTCAGGGGCCAAAAACATTCAGTACTTC	CASSQPTSSGAKNIQYF
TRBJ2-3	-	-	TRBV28	TGTGCCAGCAGCTGGATCGGGACGCAGTATTTT	CASSWIGTQYF
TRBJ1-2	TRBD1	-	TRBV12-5	TGTGCTAGTGGTTTAGGGACAGACTATGGCTACACCTTC	CASGLGTDYGYTF
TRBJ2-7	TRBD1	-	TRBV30	TGTGCCTGGAGTGTAATGTTAGGGGCCAGGGGGAACGAGCAGTACTTC	CAWSVMLGARGNEQYF
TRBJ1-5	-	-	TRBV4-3	TGCGCCAGCAGCCGGGAGTGGGGCAATCAGCCCCAGCATTTT	CASSREWGNQPQHF
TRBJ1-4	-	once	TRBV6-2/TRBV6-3	TGTGCCAGCAGTTCTGGAGGAAAACTGTTTTTT	CASSSGGKLFF
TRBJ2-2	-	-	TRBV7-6	TGTGCCAGCAGCTTGGGTCAGGGGGGTACCGGGGAGCTGTTTTTT	CASSLGQGGTGELFF
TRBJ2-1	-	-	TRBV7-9	TGTGCCATCCCGATTTCCTACAGAAGTTCCTACAATGAGCAGTTCTTC	CAIPISYRSSYNEQFF
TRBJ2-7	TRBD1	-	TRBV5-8	TGTGCCAGCAGCTTGGCCATTCCGGGACAGGGGACCCAGGGGGAGCAGTACTTC	CASSLAIPGQGTQGEQYF
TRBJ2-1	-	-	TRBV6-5	TGTGCCAGCAGTATGAAGAGGGGGGGTTCCAATGAGCAGTTCTTC	CASSMKRGGSNEQFF
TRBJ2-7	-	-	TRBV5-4	TGTGCCAGCAGCTTCCTTAGCAGGGTCGACGAGCAGTACTTC	CASSFLSRVDEQYF
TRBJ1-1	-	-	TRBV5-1	TGCGCCAGCAGTCCCGGACAGCCGAACACTGAAGCTTTCTTT	CASSPGQPNTEAFF
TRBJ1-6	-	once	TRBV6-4	TGTGCCAGCAGTGTAGGTCTAGAGAATTCACCCCTCCACTTT	CASSVGLENSPLHF
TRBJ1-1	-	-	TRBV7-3	TGTGCCAGCAGCTTTCAGGGGAACACTGAAGCTTTCTTT	CASSFQGNTEAFF
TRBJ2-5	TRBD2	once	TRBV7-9	TGTGCCAGCAGCTTTATACAGGGACTAGAAGAGACCCAGTACTTC	CASSFIQGLEETQYF